The rows below give T cell receptor beta chains drawn from one sample of a study of T cells in Graves' hyperthyroidism and ophthalmopathy. TCRdb re-called the multiplex PCR reads through MiXCR, storing one row per CDR3 protein. Among about 380,000 distinct CDR3 sequences listed, about 18% were seen once. The sequenced sample consisted of blood. These receptors were obtained from a man between 18 and 35 years old with Graves' ophthalmopathy. Both conserved end residues are part of each CDR3. A D gene is named only where the DNA matches it firmly. Size tells how often a clone was seen (once, few, many) or the class of an expanded clone, and some rows leave it out.

D | length | J | size | V | CDR3 | DNA
- | 13 | TRBJ1-5 | - | TRBV28 | CALAWARNQPQHF | TGTGCCTTAGCGTGGGCTCGCAATCAGCCCCAGCATTTT
TRBD2 | 16 | TRBJ2-2 | many | TRBV2 | CASSELASGGAGELFF | TGTGCCAGCAGTGAATTGGCTAGCGGGGGGGCCGGGGAGCTGTTTTTT
- | 19 | TRBJ2-1 | - | TRBV5-4 | CASSSRGASRGTGYNEQFF | TGTGCCAGCAGCTCCCGGGGGGCTAGCAGGGGCACCGGGTACAATGAGCAGTTCTTC
- | 16 | TRBJ1-2 | few | TRBV6-5 | CASSYTEDPANYGYTF | TGTGCCAGCAGTTACACGGAGGACCCAGCTAACTATGGCTACACCTTC
TRBD1 | 13 | TRBJ1-1 | many | TRBV15 | CATSGQGNTEAFF | TGTGCCACCTCAGGACAGGGGAACACTGAAGCTTTCTTT
TRBD1 | 15 | TRBJ2-7 | many | TRBV20-1 | CSAAPGTDVSYEQYF | TGCAGTGCTGCCCCCGGGACAGACGTCTCCTACGAGCAGTACTTC
- | 13 | TRBJ1-1 | many | TRBV14 | CASSQETGTEAFF | TGTGCCAGCAGCCAAGAAACAGGGACTGAAGCTTTCTTT
TRBD2 | 15 | TRBJ2-1 | - | TRBV20-1 | CSAGLTSGGRGEQFF | TGCAGTGCTGGCCTGACTAGCGGGGGGCGGGGTGAGCAGTTCTTC
- | 13 | TRBJ1-6 | many | TRBV12-3/TRBV12-4 | CASIGRGDSPLHF | TGTGCCAGCATAGGCAGGGGAGACTCACCCCTCCACTTT
- | 15 | TRBJ2-1 | many | TRBV2 | CASSDIGGSYNEQFF | TGTGCCAGCAGTGATATCGGGGGCTCCTACAATGAGCAGTTCTTC
- | 13 | TRBJ1-6 | few | TRBV6-1 | CASRKLGNSPLHF | TGTGCCAGCAGAAAATTGGGTAATTCACCCCTCCACTTT
- | 14 | TRBJ1-1 | many | TRBV11-2 | CASSLTLPGSEAFF | TGTGCCAGCAGCTTAACACTTCCAGGGTCTGAAGCTTTCTTT